This T cell receptor beta chain was obtained from a study of T cell repertoires in cytomegalovirus infection (dated by TCRdb to between 2017 and 2020). In terms of the full investigation: Peptide stimulations targeted recently identified HLA-C-restricted CMV epitopes, whose presentation resists viral immunomodulation, together with well-studied HLA-B-restricted epitopes. The HLA type of each donor mattered for the analysis, because public TCR beta signatures pointed to carriage of CMV infection along with the matching HLA type.

Regarding this clonotype: The antigen it recognizes is unknown. No base qualities exist here, and no much larger clone lies one base off it.

The sample's treatment or condition label, decoded: in vitro stimulation with specific CMV peptide epitopes to enrich CMV-specific T cells. The paper as a whole reports these results and caveats: The ex vivo response was dominated by HLA-C-restricted CMV-specific TCR beta clonotypes, and the single most frequent clonotype in two of eight donors was supplied by these HLA-C-restricted clonotypes. Carriers of CMV infection plus the relevant HLA type were discriminated by the cumulative frequency of public TCR beta family members in the study cohort and in an independent roughly 400-donor cohort.

The instrument was an Illumina HiSeq 1500. TCRdb reprocessing: public reads trimmed at Q25 with fastp, clones called with MiXCR, in-frame beta chains kept. Merged by CDR3 protein, the rows form single entries marked with the most common genes and DNA. This sample holds roughly 570,000 distinct CDR3 sequences; almost 40% were observed only once. The ten biggest clones cover 48% of the sample. The clonotype originates from a human donor in good health (CMV status not recorded). Some clones in this sample may be carry-over from other donors' samples. The material was cultured PBMCs, obtained from culture after CMV antigen stimulation.

CDR3 loop: CASSAAGLTFYNEQFF. The base sequence is TGTGCCAGCAGTGCCGCGGGACTAACCTTTTACAATGAGCAGTTCTTC. Recombination joined TRBV25-1 with TRBJ2-1, with 7 central nucleotides matching TRBD2. As encoded in the germline V gene, CDR1 is MGHDK while CDR2 is SYGVNS. From cysteine to phenylalanine, the CDR3 is 16 amino acids long. The entry retains the CDR3 DNA only, 48 bases that are in frame from base 1. Unmatched junction bases come to 10, with V trimmed by 4 bases and J by 4 bases.